The rows below give T cell receptor beta chains drawn from one sample of a study of human T cells and chemical hapten exposure. TCRdb fed the RACE reads into MiXCR, producing one record per CDR3 protein. This sample has 100,000 or so distinct CDR3 sequences, with 7% to 10% found just once. The sequences come from whole blood, collected in connection with sensitization to the hapten diphenylcyclopropenone (DPC). All receptors derive from a woman aged 40 to 50 with alopecia areata. Some clones in this sample may be carry-over from other donors' samples. The CDR3 runs from the conserved cysteine through the conserved F or W. D genes are given only for firm matches. Where a row states a size, it is once, few, many or the class of an expanded clone; other rows omit it.

clone_size d_call j_call v_call cdr3_nt cdr3_aa
many . TRBJ2-7 TRBV11-2 TGTGCCAGCAGCCCCACGACCTACGAGCAGTACTTC CASSPTTYEQYF
. . TRBJ2-3 TRBV29-1 TGCAGCGCTAGACCAGGGACACCAGGGGCAGATACGCAGTATTTT CSARPGTPGADTQYF
many . TRBJ1-4 TRBV12-3/TRBV12-4 TGTGCCAGCACAGGGGAGGGGACAAGCAAGTCAAAACTGTTTTTT CASTGEGTSKSKLFF
many TRBD1 TRBJ1-4 TRBV7-2 TGTGCCAGCAGCGGCCGGGACAGTACGAGAAAACTGTTTTTT CASSGRDSTRKLFF
many . TRBJ2-2 TRBV6-2/TRBV6-3 TGTGCCAGCAGTTACTTAGGCGGGGAGCTGTTTTTT CASSYLGGELFF
many TRBD2 TRBJ2-2 TRBV4-3 TGCGCCAGCAGCCAACTAGCGGCGGGAGACACCGGGGAGCTGTTTTTT CASSQLAAGDTGELFF
few . TRBJ2-3 TRBV3-1 TGTGCCAGCAGCTCGACAGCGAGCACAGATACGCAGTATTTT CASSSTASTDTQYF
. TRBD2 TRBJ2-7 TRBV6-5 TGTGCCAGCAGGACTAGCGGGACCAACGAGCAGTACTTC CASRTSGTNEQYF
many . TRBJ2-1 TRBV7-9 TGTGCCAGCAGCTTAGTCACATCCTACAATGAGCAGTTCTTC CASSLVTSYNEQFF
many . TRBJ2-7 TRBV18 TGTGCCAGCTCACCAGAGAGGGGAGAGCAGTACTTC CASSPERGEQYF
. TRBD2 TRBJ2-5 TRBV4-2 TGTGCCAGCGGTTCCGCGGGAGGGTTAGAGACCCAGTACTTC CASGSAGGLETQYF
few . TRBJ1-2 TRBV4-1 TGCGCCAGCAGCTCGAGCCACAGGGTCTATGGCTACACCTTC CASSSSHRVYGYTF
. . TRBJ2-7 TRBV29-1 TGCAGCGTTGAAACGACGGAACGCTACGAGCAGTACTTC CSVETTERYEQYF
many . TRBJ2-3 TRBV5-1 TGCGCCAGCAGCTTCGGACCCACAGAAGATACGCAGTATTTT CASSFGPTEDTQYF
few . TRBJ2-1 TRBV7-3 TGTGCCAGCAGCTTATTGGGGACATCGGCGTACAATGAGCAGTTCTTC CASSLLGTSAYNEQFF
many . TRBJ2-6 TRBV28 TGTGCCAGCAGTCCCGGCTGGACTTCTGGGGCCAACGTCCTGACTTTC CASSPGWTSGANVLTF
few . TRBJ2-5 TRBV7-9 TGTGCCAGCAGCGGAGGTAGCGAGACCCAGTACTTC CASSGGSETQYF
many TRBD2 TRBJ2-1 TRBV6-2/TRBV6-3 TGTGCCAGCAGGTTCCGTTTTAGCGGGACCTTGGATGAGCAGTTCTTC CASRFRFSGTLDEQFF
few . TRBJ2-5 TRBV7-2 TGTGCCAGCAGCCAAGGCAGTAGAGAGACCCAGTACTTC CASSQGSRETQYF
. . TRBJ2-2 TRBV11-2 TGTGCCAGCAGCTTATCCCGCGACAGTACGAACACCGGGGAGCTGTTTTTT CASSLSRDSTNTGELFF
. . TRBJ1-5 TRBV6-6 TGTGCCAGCAGGGGGCAGGGCAATCAGCCCCAGCATTTT CASRGQGNQPQHF
few . TRBJ2-1 TRBV29-1 TGCAGCGTTGCACAGGGCTTTGAGCAGTTCTTC CSVAQGFEQFF
. . TRBJ2-2 TRBV10-3 TGTGCCATCCGGGGAGCGGGCGGGACACCCAACACCGGGGAGCTGTTTTTT CAIRGAGGTPNTGELFF
. . TRBJ1-2 TRBV28 TGTGCCAGCAGTTTCTCAGGGCACGACTATGGCTACACCTTC CASSFSGHDYGYTF
many . TRBJ2-2 TRBV28 TGTGCCAGCAGTCCCGGTGGGCTATCATCCACCGGGGAGCTGTTTTTT CASSPGGLSSTGELFF
many TRBD1 TRBJ2-4 TRBV20-1 TGCAGTGCCAGGGGGTTGGAAGGCAAAAACATTCAGTACTTC CSARGLEGKNIQYF
many TRBD1 TRBJ1-1 TRBV28 TGTGCCAGCAGATCACAGGGGGTCCCTGAAGCTTTCTTT CASRSQGVPEAFF
many TRBD1 TRBJ1-1 TRBV25-1 TGTGCCAGCAGTGACATAAGGGGCCGACAGGGGATGAGTGAAGCTTTCTTT CASSDIRGRQGMSEAFF
many TRBD2 TRBJ2-5 TRBV2 TGTGCCAGCAGTAAAACGGCTAGCGGGCAAGAGACCCAGTACTTC CASSKTASGQETQYF
. . TRBJ2-3 TRBV4-1 TGCGCCAGCAGCCAAGTTGTTGGCGGTCTGTCCACAGATACGCAGTATTTT CASSQVVGGLSTDTQYF
many . TRBJ2-7 TRBV6-2/TRBV6-3 TGTGCCAGCAGCCGTACCTACGAGCAGTACTTC CASSRTYEQYF
few . TRBJ2-1 TRBV27 TGTGCCAGCAGTATGGACAGCCGACCCGCCTACAATGAGCAGTTCTTC CASSMDSRPAYNEQFF
. . TRBJ2-3 TRBV4-1 TGCGCCAGCAGCCAAGGACCAGGGCGCACAGATACGCAGTATTTT CASSQGPGRTDTQYF
many . TRBJ1-5 TRBV5-4 TGTGCCAGCAGCTTGGACGGTTATCAGCCCCAGCATTTT CASSLDGYQPQHF
. . TRBJ2-2 TRBV6-1 TGTGCCAGCAGGAGAGGGGAGGTCACCGGGGAGCTGTTTTTT CASRRGEVTGELFF
. TRBD1 TRBJ2-5 TRBV12-3/TRBV12-4 TGTGCCAGCAGCCCTTTGACAGGGAGTTCGGAGACCCAGTACTTC CASSPLTGSSETQYF
. . TRBJ2-7 TRBV7-8 TGTGCCAGCAGCTTAGTGGTCTACGAGCAGTACTTC CASSLVVYEQYF
many TRBD1 TRBJ1-2 TRBV3-1 TGTGCCAGCAGCCCCCCCAGGGGGGAAGGCTACACCTTC CASSPPRGEGYTF
few . TRBJ1-6 TRBV6-5 TGTGCCAGCAGCAAGGGTCTCGATAATTCACCCCTCCACTTT CASSKGLDNSPLHF
. . TRBJ2-1 TRBV20-1 TGCAGTGCCCGTGGAGGCGGGGGCCCTCTCTCCTACAATGAGCAGTTCTTC CSARGGGGPLSYNEQFF
many TRBD2 TRBJ2-1 TRBV20-1 TGCAGTGCTAGCGGTTGGTCTAGCGGCCCAGGTAACAATGAGCAGTTCTTC CSASGWSSGPGNNEQFF
many . TRBJ2-3 TRBV23-1 TGCGCCAGCAGTACAGGGCAGACAGATACGCAGTATTTT CASSTGQTDTQYF
. . TRBJ1-2 TRBV5-1 TGCGCCAGCAGCAGGGAGGGTGAATATGGCTACACCTTC CASSREGEYGYTF
many . TRBJ2-1 TRBV4-2 TGTGCCAGCAGCCAAGATCGGGGGGCTAGCGGTTACAATGAGCAGTTCTTC CASSQDRGASGYNEQFF
medium-sized . TRBJ1-2 TRBV6-6 TGTGCCGAAGGTGCGGGAGATGGCTACACCTTC CAEGAGDGYTF
. TRBD2 TRBJ2-3 TRBV11-2 TGTGCCAGCAGCTTGTTGGGTAGCGGGAACGCAGATACGCAGTATTTT CASSLLGSGNADTQYF
. TRBD2 TRBJ2-2 TRBV29-1 TGCAGCGTTGTAGCGGGAGCAGACACCGGGGAGCTGTTTTTT CSVVAGADTGELFF
few TRBD1 TRBJ1-3 TRBV29-1 TGCAGCGTAAAAGCAGGGGGAGACACCATATATTTT CSVKAGGDTIYF